This T cell receptor beta chain originates from a study of Graves' ophthalmopathy and Graves' hyperthyroidism (dated by TCRdb to 2016 to 2019). Background on the whole study: Peripheral blood was collected at initial diagnosis, prior to any treatment. TCR beta repertoire signatures were used to distinguish Graves' ophthalmopathy from Graves' hyperthyroidism and to predict progression to ophthalmopathy. In total, some 130 blood samples were TCR-sequenced: under 45 ophthalmopathy, some 80 hyperthyroidism and about 17 hyperthyroidism-to-ophthalmopathy patients. To explore V-J signatures that separate ophthalmopathy from hyperthyroidism, a discovery set of about 100 patients was enrolled, consisting of fewer than 45 with ophthalmopathy and around 57 with stable hyperthyroidism. An independent validation cohort comprised some 19 hyperthyroidism patients and around 16 patients who later progressed from hyperthyroidism to ophthalmopathy. In roughly 6 hyperthyroidism patients, T-cell repertoires of thyroid tissue and blood were compared. Following sample collection, hyperthyroidism patients were given methimazole at a starting dose of 30 mg daily, and ophthalmopathy patients were given high-dose intravenous methylprednisolone. The roughly 90 discovery patients were divided at random into training and test sets in a 7:3 ratio. Findings and caveats that apply to the study as a whole: The 13-signature model separated ophthalmopathy from stable hyperthyroidism with over 85% sensitivity and approximately 83% specificity in cross-validation, and 80%/75% in the test set. Most of the expanded thyroid clonotypes with a frequency above 0.001 were also detected in blood, and it was suggested that the thyroid immune response may be reflected by blood repertoires. In validation, the model predicted ophthalmopathy progression with about 70% sensitivity and 72.22% specificity; fewer than 15 predicted patients were CT-confirmed with GO in a median of around 6 months. No statistical method was used to predetermine the sample size, and group allocation was not hidden from the investigators.

Stable hyperthyroidism was defined as no progression to ophthalmopathy within 18 months of follow-up. Hyperthyroidism patients were newly diagnosed, with disease duration under 2 months, and aged 18 to 65 years. Patients with other autoimmune diseases, uncontrolled infections, pregnancy or lactation were excluded from the study. Clinical symptoms, serum thyroxine, TRAb, thyroid ultrasound and orbital computed tomography were used for diagnosis. PBMCs were isolated from approximately 10 ml of fresh peripheral blood by Ficoll-Paque density gradient centrifugation. Trizol reagent was used to extract the total RNA, and its quality was then checked on an Agilent 2100 Bioanalyzer. For repertoire sequencing, TCR beta CDR3 regions were amplified from RNA transcripts. The first round was an RT-PCR using HTBI primers with the Qiagen OneStep RT-PCR kit, and this first round was followed by a second-round multiplex PCR, then size selection and purification. Libraries were sequenced on an Illumina HiSeq2000 using paired-end 100 bp reads. The source study handled its data this way. Reads were processed with SOAPnuke, discarding reads with adapters, uncalled bases, mean Phred below 15, or no exact constant-primer or identifier match. High-quality paired reads were merged with COPE v1.2.5. Each unique nucleotide sequence was treated as a clonotype, and MiTCR v1.1 was used to align the clonotypes to the IMGT TRB V, D and J references. The analysis was limited to V-J combinations with a frequency above 0.0001, which together covered 99.2% of repertoires. For each V-J combination, a TCR clonal expansion and chaos score was defined as F50 clonal expansion divided by the chaos observed in the TCRdist matrix. Welch's t-statistics and random forest were used to narrow the features down to roughly twelve V-J combinations, which were then fed into a naive Bayes classifier. The Morisita-Horn index was used to measure how similar the thyroid and blood repertoires were. TCRdb reprocessing: public reads trimmed at Q25 with fastp, clones called with MiXCR, in-frame beta chains kept. Every distinct CDR3 protein forms one entry, paired with its most common genes and DNA. The V and J calls and clone size come from TCRdb's table, not from the authors' own analysis. In all, the sample holds hundreds of thousands of distinct CDR3 sequences, and roughly 20% of those were seen once. The ten largest clones capture around 3.1% of the sample.

From V the trimming removes 3 bases and from J it removes 7 bases, while the gene matches leave 5 bases of the junction unaccounted for. The CDR3 spans 13 residues, from the cysteine through the phenylalanine. CDR3 DNA is the only sequence kept; it has 39 bases, read in frame from the first base. The germline V gene supplies CDR1 SGHTA and CDR2 FQGTGA. This clonotype came up many times. The specificity of this receptor is unknown. The sample holds no much larger clone one base away, and base qualities are not on file. Sequencing was carried out using peripheral blood. The chain couples TRBV7-3 to TRBJ2-7; 8 middle bases align to TRBD2. The clonotype comes from a woman under 30 with stable Graves' hyperthyroidism. Donor details come from another sample of the same person, matched by shared clones. The CDR3 reads CASSLSGLGEQYF. DNA sequence: TGTGCCAGCAGCTTGTCGGGACTAGGGGAGCAGTACTTC. When the CDR3 is completed using the reference TRBV7-3 and TRBJ2-7 genes on either side, the full variable domain is GAGVSQTPSNKVTEKGKYVELRCDPISGHTALYWYRQSLGQGPEFLIYFQGTGAADDSGLPNDRFFAVRPEGSVSTLKIQRTERGDSAVYLCASSLSGLGEQYFGPGTRLTVT.